These 11 T cell receptor beta chains share one sample of origin, sequenced in a study of cytomegalovirus exposure and HLA in healthy donors. The PCR was carried out with 60 Vbeta primers and 13 Jbeta primers. The table came from immunoSEQ multiplex PCR; TCRdb's copy has only in-frame clones and leaves some out. Of about 130,000 clones in the sample, over 70% were seen once. The specimen was PBMCs. The receptors were sampled from a man younger than 35 in good health and CMV-seropositive.

The V call is TRBV7-2, the J call TRBJ2-1; 7 positions match TRBD2. Germline assignment: CDR1 SGHTA and CDR2 FQGNSA. The ends lost 6 bases at V and 7 bases at J; junction bases unmatched: 9. The length of the CDR3 is 14 residues. The CDR3 here is CASRYSGNWNEQFF. The CDR3 region has the DNA TGTGCCAGCAGATACAGCGGGAATTGGAATGAGCAGTTCTTC.

The chain is built from TRBV5-6 and TRBJ1-1; D remains unclear. V dropped 3 bases and J dropped 6 bases, with 6 bases sitting between them. Germline V lookup: CDR1 SGHDT, CDR2 YYEEEE. This CDR3 has 11 amino acids. This chain's CDR3 is CASSYDSEAFF. DNA of the CDR3: TGTGCCAGCAGCTACGACTCTGAAGCTTTCTTT.

The V and J genes are TRBV7-2 and TRBJ1-1, with D maybe TRBD1 (6 bases). This CDR3 is 14 amino acids long. Germline CDR1 is SGHTA and CDR2 is FQGNSA. V was clipped by 6 bases and J by 5 bases, with 16 bases between them. CDR3 region: CASRKTGSVTEAFF. The DNA for the CDR3 is TGTGCCAGCAGGAAAACAGGGTCGGTGACTGAAGCTTTCTTT.

This sequence joins TRBV2 and TRBJ1-5; 7 bases match TRBD1. The CDR3 spans 18 residues. Trimming took 2 bases from V and 0 from J; bases not matched to a gene: 10. The germline CDR1 and CDR2 sequences are SNHLY and FYNNEI. For the CDR3, the DNA is TGTGCCAGCAGTGAACAAGGGACAGTAACCGATAGCAATCAGCCCCAGCATTTT. Translation: CASSEQGTVTDSNQPQHF.

This chain links TRBV5-1 with TRBJ2-2; 8 bases align to TRBD1. CDR1 and CDR2 (germline): SGHRS, YFSETQ. The CDR3 totals 17 residues. The J segment lost 0 bases and the V segment lost 1 base, leaving 5 bases of the junction unmatched. The CDR3 reads CASSLIPGGPNTGELFF. The DNA for the CDR3 is TGCGCCAGCAGCTTGATCCCAGGGGGCCCGAACACCGGGGAGCTGTTTTTT.

Only a few counts were recorded for this clone. The chain joins TRBV10-1 to TRBJ2-3, with TRBD2 identical over 9 bases. CDR3 length equals 17 residues. Germline V CDR1 and CDR2: WNHNN, SYGVQD (reference sequence). Trimming removed 0 bases from V and 3 bases from J; junction bases left unmatched: 7. CDR3 DNA: TGCGCCAGCAGTGAGTCCCGGGCTAGCGGGGCGACAGATACGCAGTATTTT. Protein product: CASSESRASGATDTQYF.

Notes on this clone: Sequence at one end of the junction differs from germline and may be a read error. V is TRBV7-9 and J is TRBJ1-1; 9 nucleotides agree with TRBD1. From germline, CDR1 is SEHNR and CDR2 FQNEAQ (reference sequence). The CDR3 has 14 residues. Written as DNA, the CDR3 is TGTGCCAGCACCTTACGGGACAGGGAAGGCAAAGCTTTCTTT. Translation gives CASTLRDREGKAFF. The variable domain in full, with the rest retrieved from reference TRBV7-9 and TRBJ1-1, is DTGVSQNPRHKITKRGQNVTFRCDPISEHNRLYWYRQTLGQGPEFLTYFQNEAQLEKSRLLSDRFSAERPKGSFSTLEIQRTEQGDSAMYLCASTLRDREGKAFFGQGTRLTVV.

V and J are TRBV7-9 and TRBJ1-5; D unresolved. From germline, CDR1 is SEHNR and CDR2 FQNEAQ (reference sequence). The CDR3 runs 14 residues. V was trimmed by 1 base and J by 7 bases, leaving 11 bases between them. This CDR3 reads CASSLGAGTQPQHF. In DNA, the CDR3 is TGTGCCAGCAGCTTAGGTGCAGGTACGCAGCCCCAGCATTTT.

This rearrangement joins TRBV5-1 to TRBJ1-2; D gene unclear. From germline, CDR1 is SGHRS and CDR2 YFSETQ. The CDR3 totals 16 residues. V dropped 1 base and J dropped 6 bases, with 19 bases sitting between them. CDR3 in amino acids: CASSLSAGEGKDGYTF. CDR3 nucleotide sequence: TGCGCCAGCAGCTTGTCCGCCGGGGAAGGGAAGGATGGCTACACCTTC. The complete variable domain, with remaining parts taken from reference TRBV5-1 and TRBJ1-2, reads KAGVTQTPRYLIKTRGQQVTLSCSPISGHRSVSWYQQTPGQGLQFLFEYFSETQRNKGNFPGRFSGRQFSNSRSEMNVSTLELGDSALYLCASSLSAGEGKDGYTFGSGTRLTVV.

This chain connects TRBV5-4 to TRBJ2-3; 7 nucleotides line up with TRBD1. Unmatched junction bases numbered 6, after V lost 0 bases and J lost 2 bases. This CDR3 comprises 16 residues. Germline loops: CDR1 SGHNT, CDR2 YYREEE (reference sequence). Here the CDR3 reads CASSLEWDSTTDTQYF. The CDR3 bases are TGTGCCAGCAGCTTGGAATGGGACAGCACCACAGATACGCAGTATTTT. Full variable domain (remainder filled in from reference TRBV5-4 and TRBJ2-3): ETGVTQSPTHLIKTRGQQVTLRCSSQSGHNTVSWYQQALGQGPQFIFQYYREEENGRGNFPPRFSGLQFPNYSSELNVNALELDDSALYLCASSLEWDSTTDTQYFGPGTRLTVL.

The CDR3 DNA follows: TGTGCCAGCAGCTACGCGGGGGACTACAATGAGCAGTTCTTC. Translation: CASSYAGDYNEQFF. V is TRBV7-9 and J is TRBJ2-1; 7 bases agree with TRBD2. The CDR3 has 14 residues. Germline loops: CDR1 SEHNR, CDR2 FQNEAQ (reference sequence). V was pared by 4 bases and J by 3 bases, with 3 bases of the junction left unmatched.